The 9 T cell receptor beta chains below all came from one sample that was sequenced in a study of CD8 T cells in ankylosing spondylitis. TCRdb processed the 5' RACE reads anew with MiXCR; each CDR3 protein has one entry. The sample lists about 270,000 distinct CDR3 sequences, 30% to 35% occurring once. The sample comprised blood, either unsorted or a sorted T cell fraction (not recorded which). The receptors shown here come from a male donor with ankylosing spondylitis or in good health (not recorded which).

This sequence joins TRBV24-1 and TRBJ2-1; 8 nucleotides match TRBD1. The J segment lost 6 bases and the V segment lost 4 bases, leaving 7 bases of the junction unmatched. The CDR3 has 15 amino acids. CDR1 and CDR2 (germline): KGHDR, SFDVKD. The CDR3 coding sequence is TGTGCCACCAGTGAAGGGGACAGGCGCTTCAATGAGCAGTTCTTC. Protein product: CATSEGDRRFNEQFF.

This chain joins TRBV9 and TRBJ2-3, with D possibly TRBD2 on 5 matching bases. Germline values: CDR1 SGDLS, CDR2 YYNGEE. The CDR3 is made up of 18 amino acids. Trimming removed 0 bases at V and 0 bases at J, with 17 bases between. In DNA form, the CDR3 reads TGTGCCAGCAGCGTAGAAGGCCTGAGCGGCGAAAGCACAGATACGCAGTATTTT. Translated: CASSVEGLSGESTDTQYF.

V gene TRBV10-2 combines with J gene TRBJ2-7; the D gene is possibly TRBD2 (6 bases). V was cut by 3 bases and J by 2 bases, with 11 bases left in between. The CDR3 loop spans 14 amino acids. The germline CDR1 and CDR2 sequences are WSHSY and SAAADI. The CDR3, as DNA: TGCGCCAGCAGTGACTTTGCGGGGACCTACGAGCAGTACTTC. Its protein is CASSDFAGTYEQYF.

This clonotype was observed at least ten times. The rearrangement uses TRBV7-2 and TRBJ1-6; D gene ambiguous. Trimming removed 2 bases at V and 5 bases at J, with 7 bases between. The CDR3 runs to 14 residues. Germline V gives CDR1 SGHTA, CDR2 FQGNSA. The chain's CDR3 is CASSLLTHNSPLHF. The CDR3 DNA reads as TGTGCCAGCAGCTTATTAACCCATAATTCACCCCTCCACTTT. Variable domain in full (rest from reference TRBV7-2 and TRBJ1-6): GAGVSQSPSNKVTEKGKDVELRCDPISGHTALYWYRQSLGQGLEFLIYFQGNSAPDKSGLPSDRFSAERTGGSVSTLTIQRTQQEDSAVYLCASSLLTHNSPLHFGNGTRLTVT.

This clonotype was seen more than once but under ten times. This chain links TRBV29-1 with TRBJ2-7; maybe TRBD2 (6 bases). The CDR3 spans 14 residues. Germline V gene lookup returns CDR1 SQVTM and CDR2 ANQGSEA. V lost 4 bases, J lost 2 bases, and 15 bases lay in between. This CDR3 is CSVGGKRAPYEQYF. As DNA, the CDR3 is TGCAGCGTTGGTGGGAAGCGGGCCCCCTACGAGCAGTACTTC.

This clonotype was picked up a small number of times. The J gene is TRBJ2-1, the V gene TRBV29-1; D is unresolved. The V gene's germline CDR1 is SQVTM and CDR2 ANQGSEA. Trimming pared 1 base from V and 0 bases from J, leaving 10 bases between. This CDR3 comprises 15 residues. The CDR3 sequence is CSVEVSVSSYNEQFF. DNA for the CDR3: TGCAGCGTTGAAGTGAGCGTGAGCTCCTACAATGAGCAGTTCTTC.

The V and J genes are TRBV12-3 or TRBV12-4 and TRBJ2-5; 9 bases map to TRBD2. J was trimmed by 5 bases and V by 0 bases; bases with no gene match: 7. The CDR3 sequence is 16 residues long. This chain's CDR3 is CASSLAGGGAWETQYF. As DNA, the CDR3 is TGTGCCAGCAGTTTAGCGGGCGGGGGGGCCTGGGAGACCCAGTACTTC.

This clonotype was seen more than once but under ten times. The CDR3 sequence is CSVGSRPQETQYF. CDR3 bases: TGCAGCGTTGGGTCCCGGCCCCAAGAGACCCAGTACTTC. V is TRBV29-1 and J is TRBJ2-5; the D is unclear. Trimming removed 4 bases at V and 1 base at J, with 10 bases between. Germline V lookup: CDR1 SQVTM, CDR2 ANQGSEA. This CDR3 comprises 13 residues. The full variable domain, in which reference TRBV29-1 and TRBJ2-5 provide the parts outside the CDR3, is SAVISQKPSRDICQRGTSLTIQCQVDSQVTMMFWYRQQPGQSLTLIATANQGSEATYESGFVIDKFPISRPNLTFSTLTVSNMSPEDSSIYLCSVGSRPQETQYFGPGTRLLVL.

This clonotype was observed a few times. CDR3 loop: CSSTQEGPTDTQYF. Here the CDR3 DNA reads TGCAGCTCAACTCAGGAGGGGCCCACAGATACGCAGTATTTT. This chain uses TRBV29-1 with TRBJ2-3; possibly TRBD2 for D (6 bases). This CDR3 comprises 14 residues. Germline V gene lookup returns CDR1 SQVTM and CDR2 ANQGSEA. The V and J ends lost 8 bases and 2 bases respectively, with 17 bases between them.